One TCR beta chain is described in this entry. Its antigen is not known. This sample is drawn from a study of OX40 agonist ivuxolimab in advanced cancers. For the study at large: As their treatment, patients were administered ivuxolimab, an agonistic anti-OX40 (CD134) antibody. General study findings and limits: Relative to CD4+ cells, CD8+ T cells on average had more expanded clones.

The method was immunoSEQ multiplex PCR; TCRdb's version includes in-frame clones alone and lacks a portion of them. The table has about 83,000 clones, 88% seen once. V lost 2 bases, J lost 2 bases, and 15 bases lay in between. The CDR3 is 16 amino acids. The germline V gene encodes CDR1 SGHRS and CDR2 YFSETQ. The clonotype comes from an adult with an advanced solid tumor such as melanoma, head and neck, liver or kidney cancer. The sequencing here drew on CD4+ or CD8+ T cells sorted from blood, taken in a trial of the OX40 agonist ivuxolimab. This chain joins TRBV5-1 and TRBJ2-3; the D gene is possibly TRBD1 (6 bases). CDR3 in DNA: TGCGCCAGCAGCTTTGGTGTGGGGGCCCTCACAGATACGCAGTATTTT. Translating it yields CASSFGVGALTDTQYF.